The clone carrying this T cell receptor (beta chain) was seen only a few times. A single base is all that separates this from a far larger clone, so a read error is likely. The final CDR3 position lacks the conserved phenylalanine or tryptophan, pointing to a likely read error. Donors comprised healthy HIV-negative adults lacking recent acute infections or vaccinations. Genomic DNA of unsorted samples came from some 91 million PBMCs. TCRdb keeps only in-frame clones here, not all; method: immunoSEQ multiplex PCR. This sample has around 500,000 clones, with approximately 80% found just once. This entry comes from a study of shared clonotypes between healthy human individuals. This CDR3 is 15 amino acids long. Germline V gene data show CDR1 as GTSNPN and CDR2 as SVGIG (reference sequence). V was shortened by 2 bases and J by 5 bases, with 15 bases between the two germline ends.

This clonotype was obtained from a woman in her 40s in good health. Some clones in this sample may be carry-over from other donors' samples. The V and J genes are TRBV30 and TRBJ2-2; D may be TRBD2 (6 bases). Sequenced material: PBMCs. The CDR3 DNA follows: TGTGCCTGGAGTCGGCTAGCGACCATAACCGGGGAGCTGTTTTCT. This gives the protein CAWSRLATITGELFS.